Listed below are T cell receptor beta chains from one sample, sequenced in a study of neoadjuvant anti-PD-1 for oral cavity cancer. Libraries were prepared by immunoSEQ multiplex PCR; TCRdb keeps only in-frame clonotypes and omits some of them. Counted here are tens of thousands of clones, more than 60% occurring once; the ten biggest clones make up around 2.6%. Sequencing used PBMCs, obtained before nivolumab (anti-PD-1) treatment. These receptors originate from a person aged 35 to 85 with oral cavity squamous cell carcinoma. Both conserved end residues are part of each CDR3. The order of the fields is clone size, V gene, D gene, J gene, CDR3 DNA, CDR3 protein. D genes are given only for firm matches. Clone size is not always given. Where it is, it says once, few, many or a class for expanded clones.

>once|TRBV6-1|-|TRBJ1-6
TGTGCCAGCAGTGAGGGGGTTTCCCGATATTCACCCCTCCACTTT
CASSEGVSRYSPLHF
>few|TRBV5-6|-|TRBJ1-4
TGTGCCAGCAGCCGGAATGAGCGTGAAAAACTGTTTTTT
CASSRNEREKLFF
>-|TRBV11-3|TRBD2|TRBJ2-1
TGTGCCAGCAGCATTCCCGGGACTAGCATGTTCTTC
CASSIPGTSMFF
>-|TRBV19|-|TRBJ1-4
TGTGCCAGTAGTATAGGGCAGGGCGGAACTAATGAAAAACTGTTTTTT
CASSIGQGGTNEKLFF
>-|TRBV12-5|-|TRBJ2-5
TGTGCTAGTGGTTTGTCGTGGAACCCAGAGACCCAGTACTTC
CASGLSWNPETQYF
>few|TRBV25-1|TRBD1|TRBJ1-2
TGTGCCAGCAAACCTACCGGGACAGGGCACTTCTATGGCTACACCTTC
CASKPTGTGHFYGYTF
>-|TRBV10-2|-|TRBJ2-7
TGCGCCAGCAGTGAGGCGAGTGTTTGGGCCGAGCAGTACTTC
CASSEASVWAEQYF
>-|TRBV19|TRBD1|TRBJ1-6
TGTGCCAGTAGTATAGCCCCCTCGACAGGGAATAATTCACCCCTCCACTTT
CASSIAPSTGNNSPLHF
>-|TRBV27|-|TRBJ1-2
TGTGCCAGCAGTTTATATGGGGGTCAGAACTATGGCTACACCTTC
CASSLYGGQNYGYTF
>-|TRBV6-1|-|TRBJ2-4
TGTGCCAGCAGTGGGGACGCCGTAGCCAAAAACATTCAGTACTTC
CASSGDAVAKNIQYF
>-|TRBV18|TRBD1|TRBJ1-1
TGTGCCAGCTCACCGAAATTACAGGGGGCCGGCACTGAAGCTTTCTTT
CASSPKLQGAGTEAFF
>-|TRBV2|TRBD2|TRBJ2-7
TGTGCCAGCAGTGAACTAGCGGGGGGGCTGGGCGAGCAGTACTTC
CASSELAGGLGEQYF
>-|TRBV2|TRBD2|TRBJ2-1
TGTGCCAGGGTACAGAAGGGGCTAGCGGGGGGAACGCAGTTCTTC
CARVQKGLAGGTQFF
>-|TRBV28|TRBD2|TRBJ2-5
TGTGCCAGCAGCACCCTTGGACTAGCGGGAGGGCGTGAGACCCAGTACTTC
CASSTLGLAGGRETQYF
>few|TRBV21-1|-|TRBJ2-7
TGTGCCAGCAGCAGGGGACTAGCGGGAGCCCAAGGATCCTACGAGCAGTACTTC
CASSRGLAGAQGSYEQYF
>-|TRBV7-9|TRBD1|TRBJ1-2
TGTGCCAGCAGCCAGTCACGGGGACAGGGGGACTATGGCTACACCTTC
CASSQSRGQGDYGYTF
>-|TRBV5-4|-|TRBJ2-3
TGTGCCAGCAGCTTGATCCCGGGAGATACGCAGTATTTT
CASSLIPGDTQYF